Included here is one T cell receptor (beta chain) sequence, with context. Its specificity is unknown. The sample originates from a study of CXCR3-negative and CXCR3-positive naive CD8 T cells. Study outcomes and limitations: TRB CDR3s of CXCR3-positive naive cells were more hydrophobic than those of CXCR3-negative naive cells.

5' RACE with UMI labels generated the TRB cDNA libraries. TCRdb reanalyzed the 5' RACE reads, giving one entry per CDR3 protein sequence and no DNA. Recorded for this sample: some 100,000 distinct CDR3 sequences. The CDR3 extends over 16 amino acids. The germline V gene encodes CDR1 SGHTA and CDR2 FQGTGA. The clonotype originates from a human donor in good health. Some clones in this sample may be carry-over from other donors' samples. Sequencing was carried out using naive CXCR3+ CD8+ T cells from blood. Specified subset: CD45RO-CCR7+CD27+CD95- naive CD8+ T cells expressing CXCR3 (TNR3+). This chain links TRBV7-3 with TRBJ2-2; TCRdb names TRBD1, which stays unverified in the absence of DNA. The chain's CDR3 is CASSPQAARGTGELFF.